Listed here are 30 T cell receptor beta chains from one sample, sequenced in a study of cytomegalovirus exposure and HLA in healthy donors. 60 Vbeta and 13 Jbeta primers were used in PCR. Libraries were prepared by immunoSEQ multiplex PCR; TCRdb keeps only in-frame clonotypes and omits some of them. The data contain 150,000 or so clones, 73% of them singletons. Sequencing was carried out using PBMCs. The receptors stem from a young woman in good health and CMV-seronegative.

The rearrangement joins TRBV29-1 to TRBJ2-1; TRBD1 matches 8 bases. There are 17 residues in the CDR3. Trimming removed 4 bases from V and 3 bases from J; junction bases left unmatched: 14. Germline CDR1 reads SQVTM; CDR2 reads ANQGSEA. DNA for the CDR3: TGCAGCGTTGGGGTTTCCAGGGGGCCTATTCTCTACAATGAGCAGTTCTTC. As protein: CSVGVSRGPILYNEQFF.

The chain is built from TRBV4-3 and TRBJ2-3; no clear D. The germline CDR1 and CDR2 sequences are LGHNA and YSLEER. The germline V and J ends were trimmed by 1 base and 2 bases, with 10 bases remaining between them. The CDR3 has 15 residues. This CDR3 reads CASSQGSRYTDTQYF. In DNA, the CDR3 is TGCGCCAGCAGCCAAGGTAGCCGTTACACAGATACGCAGTATTTT.

The chain has TRBV6-1 and TRBJ2-5; 8 bases align to TRBD2. The junction had 10 bases not matched to a gene; V was cut back by 4 bases and J by 3 bases. There are 16 residues in the CDR3. Germline assignment: CDR1 MNHNS and CDR2 SASEGT. CDR3: CASSVGLAGPEETQYF. DNA of the CDR3: TGTGCCAGCAGTGTTGGATTAGCGGGGCCAGAAGAGACCCAGTACTTC.

This chain links TRBV27 with TRBJ2-5; TRBD1 matches 7 bases. The CDR3 runs to 13 residues. V lost 6 bases and J lost 5; bases outside the gene matches: 6. CDR1 and CDR2 (germline): MNHEY, SMNVEV (reference sequence). The CDR3 region has the DNA TGTGCCAGCAGCCGGGGACAGTGGGAGACCCAGTACTTC. It specifies CASSRGQWETQYF.

The gene calls are TRBV6-5 and TRBJ1-4; 8 bases are shared with TRBD1. The CDR3 consists of 15 residues. Looked up from germline, CDR1 is MNHEY and CDR2 is SVGAGI. Trimming took 5 bases from V and 0 from J; bases not matched to a gene: 2. CDR3: CASSPGQATNEKLFF. Here the CDR3 DNA reads TGTGCCAGCAGTCCGGGACAGGCAACTAATGAAAAACTGTTTTTT.

CDR3 bases: TGTGCCAGCAGCTTAGCGAGGAGCTTGTACAATGAGCAGTTCTTC. Translated: CASSLARSLYNEQFF. The V gene is TRBV7-9, the J gene TRBJ2-1, with unresolved D. This CDR3 has 15 residues. The germline V gene has CDR1 SEHNR and CDR2 FQNEAQ (reference sequence). Trimming stripped 0 bases from V and 4 bases from J, with 10 bases between. Combining the CDR3 with reference TRBV7-9 and TRBJ2-1 gives the whole variable domain DTGVSQNPRHKITKRGQNVTFRCDPISEHNRLYWYRQTLGQGPEFLTYFQNEAQLEKSRLLSDRFSAERPKGSFSTLEIQRTEQGDSAMYLCASSLARSLYNEQFFGPGTRLTVL.

The genes are TRBV30 and TRBJ2-5, with TRBD2 matching 14 bases. Trimming cost V 4 bases and J 4 bases; bases outside gene matches: 2. The CDR3 loop spans 14 amino acids. The germline V gene encodes CDR1 GTSNPN and CDR2 SVGIG (reference sequence). The CDR3: CAWTGTSGRETQYF. The CDR3 DNA sequence: TGTGCCTGGACCGGGACTAGCGGGAGAGAGACCCAGTACTTC.

The CDR3 region is CSARDSLPVETQYF. As DNA, the CDR3 is TGCAGCGCCCGGGACTCGCTTCCGGTAGAGACCCAGTACTTC. The genes are TRBV29-1 and TRBJ2-5; D is possibly TRBD2 (6 bases). The germline V gene encodes CDR1 SQVTM and CDR2 ANQGSEA. The CDR3 runs 14 residues. Trimming left V 7 bases short and J 4 bases short, with 19 bases between.

The chain couples TRBV18 to TRBJ2-2; TRBD2 might be the D (10 bases). The CDR3 sequence is 19 residues long. Per germline, CDR1 KGHSH and CDR2 LQKENI. V lost 3 bases and J 5 bases, leaving 25 bases between the germline ends. CDR3 in DNA: TGTGCCAGCTCACCTTTGACAGGGGGACTAGCGAGGGAAACCGGGGAGCTGTTTTTT. Amino acids: CASSPLTGGLARETGELFF.

V and J are TRBV18 and TRBJ1-2; D perhaps matches TRBD1 (6 bases). Deletions cut 3 bases from V and 3 bases from J, with 11 bases between. This CDR3 is built from 14 residues. Germline lookup yields CDR1 KGHSH and CDR2 LQKENI. DNA of the CDR3: TGTGCCAGCTCACCCCGGGACACGGACTATGGCTACACCTTC. Translating gives CASSPRDTDYGYTF. The whole variable domain, remainder taken from reference TRBV18 and TRBJ1-2, is NAGVMQNPRHLVRRRGQEARLRCSPMKGHSHVYWYRQLPEEGLKFMVYLQKENIIDESGMPKERFSAEFPKEGPSILRIQQVVRGDSAAYFCASSPRDTDYGYTFGSGTRLTVV.

This sequence joins TRBV6-1 and TRBJ2-2; 7 bases agree with TRBD2. Germline V gene lookup returns CDR1 MNHNS and CDR2 SASEGT. There are 15 residues in the CDR3. The V gene end was trimmed by 7 bases and the J gene end by 3 bases; junction bases not matched to a gene: 8. The CDR3 spells CASITGRFYTGELFF. The DNA of the CDR3 is TGTGCCAGCATTACCGGGAGGTTCTACACCGGGGAGCTGTTTTTT.

The chain is built from TRBV1 and TRBJ2-7; the D call TRBD2 from the table was never checked on the DNA. TRBV1 is described as a pseudogene. This CDR3 is 15 amino acids long. CDR3 in DNA: TGCACCAGCAGCCAAGATGGAAGGAAAAGAGGCGAGCAGTACTTC. It codes for CTSSQDGRKRGEQYF.

The gene calls are TRBV6-4 and TRBJ2-3, with 11 bases lining up with TRBD2. The germline CDR1 and CDR2 sequences are MRHNA and SNTAGT. The CDR3 runs 19 residues. J was trimmed by 4 bases and V by 8 bases; bases with no gene match: 20. DNA for the CDR3: TGTGCCAGCCAAGGCACAGGGGGAGAAACTAGCGGGAGCCCAGATACGCAGTATTTT. Translation gives CASQGTGGETSGSPDTQYF.

This clone has just a few counts. This rearrangement joins TRBV5-6 to TRBJ1-6, with no clear D. V gave up 7 bases and J gave up 0 bases, with 14 bases separating them. CDR1 is SGHDT, CDR2 YYEEEE, per germline. The CDR3 is 16 residues long. CDR3 nucleotide sequence: TGTGCCAGCTCTTCCCCCGGGAGCTCCTATAATTCACCCCTCCACTTT. Protein sequence: CASSSPGSSYNSPLHF.

The rearrangement links TRBV10-3 to TRBJ2-2; no firm D call. Per germline, CDR1 ENHRY and CDR2 SYGVKD. V was shortened by 4 bases and J by 0 bases, with 9 bases between the two germline ends. The CDR3 extends over 15 amino acids. CDR3 sequence reads: CAISGRQANTGELFF. CDR3 nucleotide sequence: TGTGCCATCAGTGGACGCCAGGCGAACACCGGGGAGCTGTTTTTT.

The chain joins TRBV18 to TRBJ2-3; a possible D gene is TRBD2 (6 bases). V was pared by 3 bases and J by 2 bases, with 9 bases between. CDR1 is KGHSH and CDR2 is LQKENI in the germline V gene. CDR3 length: 14 amino acids. CDR3 loop: CASSPEGNTDTQYF. The CDR3 coding sequence is TGTGCCAGCTCACCGGAGGGGAACACAGATACGCAGTATTTT.

The chain is built from TRBV7-2 and TRBJ2-1; tentatively, D is TRBD2 (6 bases). This CDR3 comprises 15 residues. The V and J ends lost 5 bases and 3 bases respectively, with 14 bases between them. The V gene's germline CDR1 is SGHTA and CDR2 FQGNSA. The chain's CDR3 is CASSPSRTNYNEQFF. The DNA for the CDR3 is TGTGCCAGCAGCCCGTCCCGGACTAACTACAATGAGCAGTTCTTC.

The chain has TRBV6-1 and TRBJ2-1, with 7 positions matching TRBD1. Germline V CDR1 and CDR2: MNHNS, SASEGT. The CDR3 covers 14 residues. V was pared by 7 bases and J by 4 bases, with 7 bases of the junction left unmatched. The CDR3 coding sequence is TGTGCCAGCACCAAGCGCAGGGGGTACAATGAGCAGTTCTTC. This codes for CASTKRRGYNEQFF.

The CDR3 DNA reads as TGTGCCAGCTCACCACAGACGGGACAGCAAGAGACCCAGTACTTC. Amino acid sequence: CASSPQTGQQETQYF. This chain connects TRBV18 to TRBJ2-5; 7 nucleotides align to TRBD1. In germline, CDR1 is KGHSH, CDR2 LQKENI. The CDR3 extends over 15 amino acids. Germline trimming cut 1 base from V and 2 bases from J; bases unmatched to any gene: 4.

This clone was detected a few times. The CDR3 DNA sequence: TGTGCCAGCAGTGAAGTTGGACAGGGCCGAGATACGCAGTATTTT. Translation: CASSEVGQGRDTQYF. This chain uses TRBV2 with TRBJ2-3, with 8 bases lining up with TRBD1. CDR1 is SNHLY, CDR2 FYNNEI, per germline. The CDR3 has 15 amino acids. V gave up 1 base and J gave up 5 bases; unmatched junction bases: 5.

About this clone: A read error may produce the germline difference seen at one junction end. The chain has TRBV7-7 and TRBJ2-1, with TRBD1 identical over 8 bases. There are 15 residues in the CDR3. The germline V gene has CDR1 SSHAT and CDR2 FNYEAQ (reference sequence). The CDR3 loop reads CASSQDRGSYNEQFF. CDR3 DNA: TGTGCTAGCAGCCAAGACAGGGGTTCCTACAATGAGCAGTTCTTC.

V usage is TRBV9 and J usage is TRBJ1-4; a weak D match, TRBD1 (5 bases). Germline V CDR1 and CDR2: SGDLS, YYNGEE. Trimming shortened V by 3 bases and J by 10 bases, and 16 bases separated the two germline ends. The CDR3 length is 14 residues. CDR3 amino acids: CASSDRSGSGKLFF. As DNA, the CDR3 is TGTGCCAGCAGCGACCGGTCAGGGTCTGGAAAACTGTTTTTT.

This chain uses TRBV11-2 with TRBJ1-1; D might be TRBD1 (6 bases). V lost 5 bases and J 0 bases, leaving 16 bases between the germline ends. Germline values: CDR1 SGHAT, CDR2 FQNNGV. CDR3 size: 16 residues. CDR3 DNA: TGTGCCAGCAGCCGCGGCCGGGACACGATGAACACTGAAGCTTTCTTT. It encodes CASSRGRDTMNTEAFF.

J is TRBJ2-1 and V is TRBV10-1; 11 nucleotides agree with TRBD2. Germline assignment: CDR1 WNHNN and CDR2 SYGVQD (reference sequence). This CDR3 is built from 17 residues. With V trimmed by 7 bases and J by 7 bases, 15 bases remained unmatched. CDR3 region: CASMLLAGVGPSNEQFF. The DNA for the CDR3 is TGCGCCAGCATGTTACTAGCGGGGGTTGGACCTTCTAATGAGCAGTTCTTC.

V and J are TRBV11-3 and TRBJ2-7; 7 bases match TRBD1. Trimming took 4 bases from V and 6 from J; bases not matched to a gene: 3. Germline values: CDR1 SGHNT, CDR2 YENEEA. The CDR3 contains 12 residues. The CDR3 loop reads CASSSTGTEQYF. CDR3 coding DNA: TGTGCCAGCAGCTCGACAGGGACCGAGCAGTACTTC.

This clone was counted a few times. The chain combines TRBV5-4 with TRBJ1-4; tentative D call: TRBD1 (5 bases). Germline CDR1 is SGHNT and CDR2 is YYREEE (reference sequence). The length of the CDR3 is 13 residues. Trimming cost V 1 base and J 6 bases, with 7 bases left between them. This CDR3 is CASSLWGDEKLFF. The CDR3 coding sequence is TGTGCCAGCAGCTTGTGGGGCGATGAAAAACTGTTTTTT.

The chain couples TRBV6-1 to TRBJ1-5; D unclear. Trimming left V 1 base short and J 3 bases short, with 16 bases between. This CDR3 is built from 17 residues. Germline V CDR1 and CDR2: MNHNS, SASEGT. This chain's CDR3 is CASSEGRGGNSNQPQHF. CDR3 DNA: TGTGCCAGCAGTGAAGGACGCGGCGGGAATTCCAATCAGCCCCAGCATTTT.

The chain has TRBV7-9 and TRBJ2-7; D unclear. Deletions cut 0 bases from V and 3 bases from J, with 6 bases between. The CDR3 consists of 13 residues. CDR1 is SEHNR, CDR2 FQNEAQ, per germline (reference sequence). The CDR3 region has the DNA TGTGCCAGCAGCTTAGCTAGAAACTACGAGCAGTACTTC. Translated, it gives CASSLARNYEQYF. Full variable domain (outside the CDR3, taken from reference TRBV7-9 and TRBJ2-7): DTGVSQNPRHKITKRGQNVTFRCDPISEHNRLYWYRQTLGQGPEFLTYFQNEAQLEKSRLLSDRFSAERPKGSFSTLEIQRTEQGDSAMYLCASSLARNYEQYFGPGTRLTVT.

V and J are TRBV5-6 and TRBJ2-7; TRBD1 matches at 11 bases. Germline V gives CDR1 SGHDT, CDR2 YYEEEE. V trimming: 3 bases; J trimming: 2 bases; junction bases outside the gene matches: 10. The CDR3 contains 17 residues. The CDR3 DNA is TGTGCCAGCAGCTCATTCACCGGACAGGGGGCGACCTACGAGCAGTACTTC. Translated: CASSSFTGQGATYEQYF. Supplemented by reference TRBV5-6 and TRBJ2-7, the full variable domain reads DAGVTQSPTHLIKTRGQQVTLRCSPKSGHDTVSWYQQALGQGPQFIFQYYEEEERQRGNFPDRFSGHQFPNYSSELNVNALLLGDSALYLCASSSFTGQGATYEQYFGPGTRLTVT.

This rearrangement joins TRBV10-1 to TRBJ2-1, with D tentatively TRBD1 (6 bases). Germline V gene sequence: CDR1 WNHNN, CDR2 SYGVQD (reference sequence). The V end lost 4 bases, the J end lost 2 bases, and 9 bases lay between the germline ends. The CDR3 extends over 14 amino acids. The CDR3 here is CASSAGQAYNEQFF. CDR3 DNA sequence: TGCGCCAGCAGTGCGGGACAAGCCTACAATGAGCAGTTCTTC.